This T cell receptor beta chain was captured in a study of T cells after yellow fever vaccination. Study summary: The SMART-Seq v4 Ultra Low Input method served to prepare the low-cell-number fractions.

As concerns this clonotype: Its specificity is not known.

The V gene's germline CDR1 is SGHDT and CDR2 YYEEEE. The CDR3 consists of 14 residues. V lost 4 bases, J lost 4 bases, and 14 bases lay in between. TCRdb reprocessed the 5' RACE reads via MiXCR and lists one record per CDR3 protein. The table includes under 550,000 distinct CDR3 sequences, about a fifth detected once. Study-wide findings and caveats: Re-detected after boosting: most primary clones, about 95% of CD4 and roughly 90% of CD8.

The chain has TRBV5-6 and TRBJ2-5; the D gene is possibly TRBD2 (5 bases). The receptor comes from a man between 18 and 35 years old who received the YFV17D yellow fever vaccine. The input for sequencing was PBMCs, taken more than 20 days after the first yellow fever vaccination. CDR3 amino acids: CASSPRTDLETQYF. CDR3 nucleotide sequence: TGTGCCAGCAGCCCTCGGACGGACTTAGAGACCCAGTACTTC.